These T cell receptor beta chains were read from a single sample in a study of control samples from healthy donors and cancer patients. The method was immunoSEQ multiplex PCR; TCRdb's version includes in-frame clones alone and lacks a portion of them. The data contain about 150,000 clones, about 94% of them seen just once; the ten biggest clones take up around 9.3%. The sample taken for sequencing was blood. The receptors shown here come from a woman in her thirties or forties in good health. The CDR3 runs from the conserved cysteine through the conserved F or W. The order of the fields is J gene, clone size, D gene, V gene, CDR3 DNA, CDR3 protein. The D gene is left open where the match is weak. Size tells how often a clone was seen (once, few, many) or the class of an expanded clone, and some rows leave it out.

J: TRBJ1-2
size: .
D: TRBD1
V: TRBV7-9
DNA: TGTGCCAGCAGCCCAGGGGGTCCAAACTATGGCTACACCTTC
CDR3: CASSPGGPNYGYTF

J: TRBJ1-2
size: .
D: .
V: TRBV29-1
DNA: TGCAGCGTTGAAGGCAGAAACTATGGCTACACCTTC
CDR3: CSVEGRNYGYTF

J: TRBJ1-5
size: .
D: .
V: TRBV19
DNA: TGTGCCAGTAGGCTCAACAGACCTGATCAGCCCCAGCATTTT
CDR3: CASRLNRPDQPQHF

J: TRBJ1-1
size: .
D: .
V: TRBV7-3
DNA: TGTGCCAGCAGCGACCAGGGTAACACTGAAGCTTTCTTT
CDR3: CASSDQGNTEAFF

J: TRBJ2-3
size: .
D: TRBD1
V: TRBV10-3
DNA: TGTGCCATCACGGGACAGAGCACAGATACGCAGTATTTT
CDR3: CAITGQSTDTQYF

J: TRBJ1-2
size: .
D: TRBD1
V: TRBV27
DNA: TGTGCCAGCAGCACCGGGACAGAACCCTATGGCTACACCTTC
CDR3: CASSTGTEPYGYTF

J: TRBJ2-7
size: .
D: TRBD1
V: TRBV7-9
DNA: TGTGCCAGCAGCCGGGACAGGGAGTGGGAGCAGTACTTC
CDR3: CASSRDREWEQYF

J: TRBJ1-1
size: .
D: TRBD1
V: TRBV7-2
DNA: TGTGCCAGCACCCTGACAGGGGGGACTGAAGCTTTCTTT
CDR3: CASTLTGGTEAFF

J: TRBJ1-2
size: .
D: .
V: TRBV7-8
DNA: TGTGCCAGCAGGCCTCACAGATCCAAGGACTATGGCTACACCTTC
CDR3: CASRPHRSKDYGYTF

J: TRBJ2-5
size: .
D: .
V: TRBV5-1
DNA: TGCGCCAGCAGCGAGAAGGGACTCCAACAAGAGACCCAGTACTTC
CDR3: CASSEKGLQQETQYF

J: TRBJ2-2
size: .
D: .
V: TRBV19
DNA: TGTGCCAGTAGTGCGGGACTTCTTTGGCTCGACACCGGGGAGCTGTTTTTT
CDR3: CASSAGLLWLDTGELFF

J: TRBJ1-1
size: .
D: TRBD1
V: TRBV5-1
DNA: TGCGCCAGCAGCCTCAGGACAGGGGAGAACACTGAAGCTTTCTTT
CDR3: CASSLRTGENTEAFF

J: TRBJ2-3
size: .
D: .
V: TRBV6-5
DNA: TGTGCCAGCAGTTACGCGACGGGGGATACGCAGTATTTT
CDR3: CASSYATGDTQYF

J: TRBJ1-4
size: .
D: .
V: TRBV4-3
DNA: TGCGCCAGCAGCCAAATGAGGGGGTCAGGTGAAAAACTGTTTTTT
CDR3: CASSQMRGSGEKLFF

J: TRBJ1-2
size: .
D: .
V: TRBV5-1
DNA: TGCGCCAGCAGCTTGGAGTCCGGGATCTATGGCTACACCTTC
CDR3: CASSLESGIYGYTF

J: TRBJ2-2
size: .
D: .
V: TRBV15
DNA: TGTGCCACCGCAAACAGGAACACCGGGGAGCTGTTTTTT
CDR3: CATANRNTGELFF

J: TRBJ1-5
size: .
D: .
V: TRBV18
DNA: TGTGCCAGCTCACCGGGTCAGGGAGAGGTTCAGCCCCAGCATTTT
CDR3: CASSPGQGEVQPQHF

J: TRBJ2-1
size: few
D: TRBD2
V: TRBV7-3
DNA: TGTGCCAGCAGCTTAAGGGCGGGAGACAATGAGCAGTTCTTC
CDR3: CASSLRAGDNEQFF

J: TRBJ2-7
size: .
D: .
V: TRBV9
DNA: TGTGCCAGCAGCGTATCGGTACTAGGGAGCTACGAGCAGTACTTC
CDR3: CASSVSVLGSYEQYF

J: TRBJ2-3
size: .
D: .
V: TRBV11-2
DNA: TGTGCCAGCAGCTCAGGGGCGAAAGATACGCAGTATTTT
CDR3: CASSSGAKDTQYF

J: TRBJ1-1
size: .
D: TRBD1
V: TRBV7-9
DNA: TGTGCCAGCAGCCGACAGGGTCGAAACACTGAAGCTTTCTTT
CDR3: CASSRQGRNTEAFF

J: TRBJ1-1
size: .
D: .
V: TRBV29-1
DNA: TGCAGCGTTGAAAGACAGGCCAACACTGAAGCTTTCTTT
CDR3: CSVERQANTEAFF

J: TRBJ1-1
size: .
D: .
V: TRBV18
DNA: TGTGCCAGCTCACCATCAGGTTTCGGGGTGAACACTGAAGCTTTCTTT
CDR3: CASSPSGFGVNTEAFF

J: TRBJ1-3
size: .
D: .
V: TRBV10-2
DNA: TGCGCCAGCAGTGCATCGGACCGCTCTGGAAACACCATATATTTT
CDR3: CASSASDRSGNTIYF

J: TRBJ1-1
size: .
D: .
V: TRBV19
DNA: TGTGCCAGTAGCGTCGGACAAGCGAACACTGAAGCTTTCTTT
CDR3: CASSVGQANTEAFF

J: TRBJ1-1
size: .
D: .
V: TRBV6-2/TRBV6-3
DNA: TGTGCCAGCAGTTATGGGGGAGAAGCTTTCTTT
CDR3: CASSYGGEAFF

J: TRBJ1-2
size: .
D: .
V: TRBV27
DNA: TGTGCCAGCAGTCCACAGGGTACCTATGGCTACACCTTC
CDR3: CASSPQGTYGYTF

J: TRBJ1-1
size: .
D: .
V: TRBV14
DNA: TGTGCCAGCAGCCAAACCAGGAACACTGAAGCTTTCTTT
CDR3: CASSQTRNTEAFF

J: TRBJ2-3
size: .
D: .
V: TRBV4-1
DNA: TGCGCCAGCAGCCAAGATCATGGTAGAGGACCAGATACGCAGTATTTT
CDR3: CASSQDHGRGPDTQYF

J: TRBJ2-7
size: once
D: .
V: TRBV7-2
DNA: TGTGCCAGCAGCTTGGGGTCAGGACTTAACTACGAGCAGTACTTC
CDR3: CASSLGSGLNYEQYF

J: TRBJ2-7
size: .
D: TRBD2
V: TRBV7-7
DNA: TGTGCCAGCAGCCCTCTAGCGGGGGGCTCCTACGAGCAGTACTTC
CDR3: CASSPLAGGSYEQYF

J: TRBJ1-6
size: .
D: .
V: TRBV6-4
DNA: TGTGCCAGCAGTGACTCCCTAAACAATTCACCCCTCCACTTT
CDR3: CASSDSLNNSPLHF

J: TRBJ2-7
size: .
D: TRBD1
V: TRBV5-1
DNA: TGCGCCAGCAGCCCCCGGGGACAGGGCTCCTACGAGCAGTACTTC
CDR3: CASSPRGQGSYEQYF

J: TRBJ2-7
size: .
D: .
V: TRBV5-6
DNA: TGTGCCAGCAGCTTCGGGACGGCGGGTGAGCAGTACTTC
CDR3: CASSFGTAGEQYF

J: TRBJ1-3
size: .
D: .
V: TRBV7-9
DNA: TGTGCCAGCAGCTTTACCCTCCGGGAGGCTGGAAACACCATATATTTT
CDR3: CASSFTLREAGNTIYF